This paragraph reports one T cell receptor beta chain. Its antigen is undetermined. The Oncomine TCR Beta short-read assay sequenced DNA from cultured CD4+ T cells. TCRdb analysed the PCR reads with MiXCR anew, one entry per CDR3 protein. The profile shows some 16,000 distinct CDR3 sequences, roughly half of them singletons. This entry belongs to a study of vaccination and CD4 T cells after COVID-19. At the level of the study: The post-COVID samples were taken a median roughly 100 days after diagnosis, anywhere from 35 to 161. The post-vaccine samples came a median roughly 72 days after dose two (range 14 to 241). Overlapping peptides covering the spike proteins of SARS-CoV-2, HCoV-NL63, HCoV-OC43 and HCoV-229E were added to stimulate cells.

The V and J ends lost 4 bases and 8 bases respectively, with 17 bases between them. Per the germline V gene, CDR1 is MGHRA and CDR2 is YSYEKL. CDR3 length equals 14 residues. Treatment defined: approximately nine-day PBMC culture with coronavirus spike peptide pools or control peptides (ViraFEST assay). This TCR was sampled from a human donor who had recovered from COVID-19. Material: CD4+ T cells from blood, cultured in vitro. This chain joins TRBV4-1 and TRBJ1-2, with D maybe TRBD1 (5 bases). The CDR3 DNA reads TGCGCCAGCAGCCGCACCGGGACTCATGCCGGCTACACCTTC. It specifies CASSRTGTHAGYTF.